The rows below give T cell receptor beta chains drawn from one sample of a study of T cells in Graves' hyperthyroidism and ophthalmopathy. TCRdb ran MiXCR on the multiplex PCR reads and lists one entry per CDR3 protein. This sample has some 600,000 distinct CDR3 sequences, with approximately 13% found just once. Input material: blood. The receptors derive from a woman in her 30s with Graves' hyperthyroidism that later progressed to Graves' ophthalmopathy. CDR3s include the opening cysteine and the closing phenylalanine or tryptophan. The order of the fields is CDR3 length, D gene, V gene, J gene, clone size, CDR3 protein, CDR3 DNA. A D gene is named only where the DNA matches it firmly. The size entry is marked missing in some rows and otherwise reads once, few, many or a size class.

13	NA	TRBV28	TRBJ1-1	many	CASSYPANTEAFF	TGTGCCAGCAGTTACCCAGCGAACACTGAAGCTTTCTTT
14	NA	TRBV7-3	TRBJ2-2	many	CASSRTSLSGELFF	TGTGCCAGCAGCAGAACTAGTTTGAGTGGGGAGCTGTTTTTT
13	NA	TRBV28	TRBJ2-2	many	CASSGAVTGELFF	TGTGCCAGCAGTGGAGCGGTTACCGGGGAGCTGTTTTTT
13	NA	TRBV6-2/TRBV6-3	TRBJ1-1	many	CASSTGTSPEAFF	TGTGCCAGCAGTACCGGGACATCCCCTGAAGCTTTCTTT
13	NA	TRBV7-2	TRBJ2-1	many	CASSQNNYNEQFF	TGTGCCAGCAGCCAGAATAACTACAATGAGCAGTTCTTC
15	NA	TRBV5-1	TRBJ2-7	few	CASSANAGATYEQYF	TGCGCCAGCAGCGCTAACGCCGGGGCAACCTACGAGCAGTACTTC
16	TRBD1	TRBV9	TRBJ2-5	NA	CASSSEGTEDAETQYF	TGTGCCAGCAGCTCAGAAGGGACAGAGGACGCTGAGACCCAGTACTTC
16	NA	TRBV15	TRBJ2-7	many	CATRRAVVASSYEQYF	TGTGCCACCAGGAGGGCGGTGGTCGCCAGCTCCTACGAGCAGTACTTC
12	NA	TRBV7-9	TRBJ1-6	NA	CASSLGGPPLHF	TGTGCCAGCAGCCTCGGGGGTCCACCCCTCCACTTT
18	TRBD2	TRBV11-3	TRBJ2-2	NA	CASSPGAASGYHTGEPFF	TGTGCCAGCAGCCCGGGGGCGGCTAGCGGGTACCACACCGGGGAGCCGTTTTTT
15	TRBD2	TRBV5-1	TRBJ2-2	many	CASSISSSGNGELFF	TGCGCCAGCAGCATATCGTCTAGCGGGAATGGGGAGCTGTTTTTT
13	NA	TRBV12-3/TRBV12-4	TRBJ2-5	many	CASSLVGGETQYF	TGTGCCAGCAGTTTGGTCGGTGGGGAGACCCAGTACTTC
15	TRBD2	TRBV3-1	TRBJ2-7	many	CASSKPGLDLGEQYF	TGTGCCAGCAGTAAGCCGGGACTAGATCTAGGAGAGCAGTACTTC
13	NA	TRBV19	TRBJ1-5	many	CASSKGSNQPQHF	TGTGCCAGTAGTAAGGGGAGCAATCAGCCCCAGCATTTT
18	NA	TRBV28	TRBJ1-5	NA	CATTIPGREDRLVDTQHF	TGTGCCACCACCATCCCTGGGCGGGAGGACCGGTTGGTAGATACGCAGCATTTT
15	NA	TRBV10-1	TRBJ1-1	NA	CASSEREAADTEAFF	TGCGCCAGCAGTGAGAGGGAAGCAGCGGATACTGAAGCTTTCTTT
14	NA	TRBV25-1	TRBJ1-4	NA	CASTQTGTNEKLFF	TGTGCCAGTACCCAGACGGGTACGAATGAAAAACTGTTTTTT
14	NA	TRBV7-9	TRBJ1-1	many	CASSLYQRNTEAFF	TGTGCCAGCAGCTTATACCAACGGAACACTGAAGCTTTCTTT
14	TRBD2	TRBV15	TRBJ2-1	many	CATFSGGGYNEQFF	TGTGCCACCTTTAGCGGGGGGGGGTACAATGAGCAGTTCTTC
16	NA	TRBV7-9	TRBJ1-2	NA	CASTFGQSAGHYGYTF	TGTGCCAGCACCTTTGGGCAGTCAGCGGGTCACTATGGCTACACCTTC
13	NA	TRBV12-3/TRBV12-4	TRBJ2-3	many	CASIRLGADTQYF	TGTGCCAGCATCCGGCTGGGGGCAGATACGCAGTATTTT